The T cell receptor beta chain described here comes from a study of memory CD4+ T cells and cytomegalovirus serostatus. Study-level information: This sample comes from healthy Belgian adults, 9 CMV seropositive, approximately 23 seronegative. Study conclusions and caveats: Suggested: most of the CMV-linked TCR signature lies in CD4+ memory cells.

In the authors' methods: After removing out-of-frame reads, approximately 2 million distinct TCRbeta sequences remained. Profiled with immunoSEQ multiplex PCR; TCRdb holds only in-frame clones, not every one. The V and J calls and the clone size are those of that table, but D and trimming were determined from the DNA. Of some 53,000 clones in the sample, around 82% were seen once. The sort gate was single viable CD3+CD4+CD8-CD45RO+ cells for memory CD4+ T cells. Serum IgG to CMV pp150, pp28, p38 and p52 defined serostatus. Germline lookup yields CDR1 GTSNPN and CDR2 SVGIG (reference sequence). The CDR3 sequence is 13 residues long. Trimming took 0 bases from V and 0 from J, leaving 5 bases between them. By its share, this clone is medium-sized. Its matching antigen is unknown.

This chain links TRBV30 with TRBJ1-1; D gene ambiguous. This sequence originates from an adult in good health and CMV-seronegative. The sample was memory CD4+ T cells from blood. The CDR3 DNA is TGTGCCTGGAGTGTACGGATGAACACTGAAGCTTTCTTT. It codes for CAWSVRMNTEAFF. Based on the CDR3 plus reference TRBV30 and TRBJ1-1, the full variable domain is SQTIHQWPATLVQPVGSPLSLECTVEGTSNPNLYWYRQAAGRGLQLLFYSVGIGQISSEVPQNLSASRPQDRQFILSSKKLLLSDSGFYLCAWSVRMNTEAFFGQGTRLTVV.